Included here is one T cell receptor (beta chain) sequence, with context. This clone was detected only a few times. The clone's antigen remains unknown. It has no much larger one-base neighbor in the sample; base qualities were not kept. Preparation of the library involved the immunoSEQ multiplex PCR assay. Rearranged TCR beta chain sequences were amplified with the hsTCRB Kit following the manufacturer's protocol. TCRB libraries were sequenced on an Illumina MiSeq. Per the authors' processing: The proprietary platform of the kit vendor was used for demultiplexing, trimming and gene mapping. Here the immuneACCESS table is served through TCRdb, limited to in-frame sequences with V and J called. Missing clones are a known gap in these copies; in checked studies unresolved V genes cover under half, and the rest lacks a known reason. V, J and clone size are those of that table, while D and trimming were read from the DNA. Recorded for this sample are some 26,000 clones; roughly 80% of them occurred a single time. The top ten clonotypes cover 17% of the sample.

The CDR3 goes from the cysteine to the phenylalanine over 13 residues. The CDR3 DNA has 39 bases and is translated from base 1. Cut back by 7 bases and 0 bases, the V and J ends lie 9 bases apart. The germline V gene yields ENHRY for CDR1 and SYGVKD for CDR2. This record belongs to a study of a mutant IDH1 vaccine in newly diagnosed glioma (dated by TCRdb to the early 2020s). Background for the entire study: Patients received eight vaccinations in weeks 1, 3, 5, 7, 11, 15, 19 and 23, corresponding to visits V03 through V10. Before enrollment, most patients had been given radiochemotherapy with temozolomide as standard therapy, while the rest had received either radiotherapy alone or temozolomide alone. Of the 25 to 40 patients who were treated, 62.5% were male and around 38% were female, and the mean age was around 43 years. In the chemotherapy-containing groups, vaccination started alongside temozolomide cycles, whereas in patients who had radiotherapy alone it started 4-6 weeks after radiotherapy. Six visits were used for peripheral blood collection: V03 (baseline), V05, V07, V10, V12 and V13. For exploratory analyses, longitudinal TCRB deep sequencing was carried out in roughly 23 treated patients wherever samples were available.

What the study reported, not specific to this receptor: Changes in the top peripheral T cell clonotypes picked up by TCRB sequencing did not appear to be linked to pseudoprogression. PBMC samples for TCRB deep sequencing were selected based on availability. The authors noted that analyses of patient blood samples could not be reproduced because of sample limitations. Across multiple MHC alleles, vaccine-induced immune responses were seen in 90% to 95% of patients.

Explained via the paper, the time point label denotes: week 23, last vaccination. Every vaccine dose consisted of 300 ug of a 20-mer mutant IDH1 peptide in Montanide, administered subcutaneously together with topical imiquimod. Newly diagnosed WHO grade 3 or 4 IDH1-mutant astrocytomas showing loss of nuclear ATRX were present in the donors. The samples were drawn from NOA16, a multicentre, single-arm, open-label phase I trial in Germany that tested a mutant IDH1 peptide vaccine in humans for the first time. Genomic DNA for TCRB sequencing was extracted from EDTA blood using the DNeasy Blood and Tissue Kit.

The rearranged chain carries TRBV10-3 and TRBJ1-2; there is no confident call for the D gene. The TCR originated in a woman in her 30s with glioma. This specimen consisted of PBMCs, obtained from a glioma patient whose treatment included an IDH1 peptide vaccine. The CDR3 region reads CAITSAANYGYTF. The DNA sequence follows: TGTGCCATCACGTCTGCGGCTAACTATGGCTACACCTTC.